This T cell receptor (beta chain) originates from a study of response to subunit inactivated influenza vaccine. TCRdb re-derived calls from the RT-PCR reads in MiXCR, one entry per CDR3 protein. The sample gives 150,000 to 200,000 distinct CDR3 sequences, approximately 12% of which show up once; around 32% is in the top ten. Looked up from germline, CDR1 is SQVTM and CDR2 is ANQGSEA. The germline V and J ends were trimmed by 6 bases and 0 bases, with 9 bases remaining between them. The CDR3 is 12 amino acids. This same sample was also part of a study on T cells expressing NK-cell markers. That paper adds: TCR beta cDNA was generated via 5'RACE template switching incorporating UMIs. Sequenced donors, eight in total, included seven who were HCMV-seropositive and one who was seronegative. It remained uncertain whether the expanded NKG2C+ T cell clones were specific for HCMV antigens.

The genes are TRBV29-1 and TRBJ2-7; D ambiguous. The sequence came from a man over 45 who received an inactivated influenza vaccine. Source: CD8+ T cells sorted from PBMCs, taken 11 to 12 days after vaccination. The CDR3 protein is CSVRTISYEQYF. For the CDR3, the DNA is TGCAGCGTCAGGACGATCTCCTACGAGCAGTACTTC.